The sequence of this T cell receptor (beta chain) was determined in a study of cytomegalovirus exposure and HLA in healthy donors (dated by TCRdb to the late 2010s). As for the study more broadly: An earlier analysis of approximately 550 of the donors reported 276 Gb of sequence data and 100 million to 130 million unique TCR beta sequences from 150 million to 200 million T cells. Roughly 300 gigabases of sequencing data and approximately 93 million unique TCR sequences were included in an early release covering about 620 HLA-typed donors. Of the roughly 390 genotyped donors, 81% fell in the genetic ancestry cluster associated with self-reported Caucasian donors. The study was designed to test whether signatures of past pathogen exposure could be identified by cataloging public T cell receptors. Using immunosequencing, the study profiled T cell repertoires from 666 subjects and related those repertoires to cytomegalovirus serostatus. A separate validation cohort of 100 to 150 different subjects was used in addition to the approximately 640-subject first cohort. High-throughput TCR immunosequencing, statistical association of individual TCRs with disease status, and machine learning were combined to predict cytomegalovirus infection status. A later analysis re-analyzed previously published TCR beta repertoires from hundreds of donors and added high-resolution HLA genotyping to study TCR occurrence patterns. Rather than using new phenotypic data, the later analysis identified candidate immune exposures from TCR beta sequences and from how often those sequences occurred across donors. In an earlier analysis of a few hundred of the donors, high-throughput TCR beta sequencing was used to judge whether each TCR beta V gene segment behaved as functional or pseudogenic. Alongside the repertoire data, information on donor age, sex, ethnicity and CMV serostatus was compiled. In a later genetic analysis, genome-wide SNP genotypes for about three fifths of the roughly 670 donors were used, and that subset was treated as a discovery cohort. All discovery cohort repertoires had been generated on a single sequencing platform. Both class I and class II loci were covered by HLA typing, at four-digit resolution. Typing coverage differed by locus: A, B, C, DRB1 and DQB1 were typed in roughly 620-640 donors, DQA1 in about 500, DPA1 in some 610, and DPB1 in approximately 450. Five DR-DQ haplotypes were handled as single units for association and clustering because linkage in the cohort was strong. Across approximately 420 genotyped donors of the cohort, an average of approximately 240,000 unique TCR beta nucleotide sequences per donor were sequenced, and approximately 17% of those sequences were non-productive.

Library prep was done by the immunoSEQ multiplex PCR assay. The multiplex PCR relied on a mix of 60 forward primers for TCR Vbeta segments and 13 reverse primers for TCR Jbeta segments. Amplification of the CDR3 region of rearranged TCR beta genes was performed with a multiplex PCR assay on genomic DNA. On the Illumina HiSeq System, the amplified TCR beta libraries were sequenced as 87-base-pair reads. For the original study's pipeline: A later analysis counted about 80 million unique TCR beta chains across the 690 or so repertoires, and about 10 million of these chains were shared by at least two donors. To remove PCR and sequencing errors, raw reads were error-corrected and collapsed into unique sequences using a nearest-neighbor algorithm that merged closely related sequences. V, D and J gene segments were assigned by aligning CDR3 sequences to IMGT reference sequences. For a sequence to be retained, a match of at least six nucleotides was required to both a V gene segment and a J gene segment. Rearrangements were called productive when the CDR3 lacked stop codons and stayed in frame with V and J; all others were non-productive. CDR3 was defined according to IMGT convention as the region running from the second conserved V-encoded cysteine to the conserved J-encoded phenylalanine. In an earlier analysis of more than 550 of the donors, sequences lacking an unambiguous match to a single V gene segment were excluded. An earlier analysis of 587 of the donors called V segments functional above 56.7% productive rearrangements and segregating when the between-donor standard deviation exceeded 5%. A statistical classification framework was built to diagnose cytomegalovirus status from the catalog of TCR beta chain sequences. V and J gene assignment, in a later analysis, came from comparing TCR nucleotide sequences with IMGT/GENE-DB human TR gene sequences. In a later analysis, CDR3 sequences and most-parsimonious VDJ recombination scenarios were assigned using the TCRdist pipeline. A later analysis defined each TCR beta chain by its CDR3 amino acid sequence plus V-gene family, and excluded reads lacking a unique V-gene family. As a way to deal with suspected cross-contamination and a sequencing artifact, a later analysis dropped 450 to 700 nucleotide sequences that were highly shared and had low generation probability. A later analysis calculated a clonal expansion index for each public chain from normalized within-repertoire ranks of inferred template counts. Generation probabilities in a later analysis came from a VDJ recombination model fitted to out-of-frame rearrangements, and those results were checked against IGoR. In a later analysis, hypergeometric tests were used to score TCR-TCR, TCR-HLA and TCR-CMV co-occurrence, with a repertoire-size bias correction applied to TCR pairs. A later analysis estimated false discovery rates by permuting HLA or CMV assignments 20 times. In a later analysis, co-occurring TCRs were grouped using DBSCAN, with TCRdist sequence similarity added in when clustering inside HLA-allele-positive subsets. Repertoires with fewer than 30,000 or more than 120,000 public chains were left out of co-occurrence clustering, as were about 5 repertoires with anomalous nucleotide sharing. The table comes from immuneACCESS by way of TCRdb, which keeps in-frame sequences with V and J called. Part of the clones is missing from these tables; in studies checked, under half for an unresolved V gene and the rest for unknown reasons. The DNA gave D and trimming, while V, J and clone size come from that table. The sample records roughly 140,000 clones, around 80% of which are singletons. Nearly 7% of the sample is in the top ten clones.

The CDR3, from cysteine to phenylalanine, totals 18 residues. Only CDR3 DNA is held: 54 bases, read in frame from base 1. CDR1 MDHEN and CDR2 SYDVKM are derived from the germline V gene. The junction shows trimming of 5 bases on V and 2 bases on J, and the gene matches do not reach 12 bases of it. The cohort consisted of approximately 670 healthy bone marrow donors. Cohort members were all nominally healthy when sampled, although unrecorded immune exposures were likely present. The donor was CMV seropositive and belonged to the group of 250 to 350 seropositive cohort members. A peripheral blood sample was collected from each donor, and TCR beta sequencing was performed on peripheral blood mononuclear cells. Genomic DNA was extracted from the blood cell samples with the Qiagen DNeasy Blood Extraction Kit. In this sample, this clone turned up once. No antigen is known for it. No base quality values were provided; no much bigger clone lies one nucleotide off.

Study-wide conclusions, independent of this receptor: Some IMGT-functional V segments, including TRBV6-2 and TRBV6-3, could not be distinguished by the 87-base-pair reads and were therefore excluded. Compared with the roughly 670-donor mean, donors in an Asian-associated ancestry cluster had fewer N-insertions in productive TCRs, according to a later genetic analysis. In vitro tests confirmed that a few of the cytomegalovirus-associated TCR beta chains recognize cytomegalovirus antigens. A further reported finding was that TCR beta sequences accurately predicted the HLA-A and HLA-B alleles for most subjects in the first cohort. Across donors, most TCR sequences were observed very rarely, whereas some public TCRs were present in many individuals. The authors suggested that the approach could potentially be generalized to other disease states and immunological phenotypes. Correlated functional status among segregating V segments might reflect linkage disequilibrium, but an unknown experimental factor could not be ruled out. A later analysis reported that several top co-occurrence clusters appeared linked to parvovirus B19, influenza, CMV and Epstein-Barr virus. A later analysis found that TCR association rates varied across HLA loci, with DRB1 alleles showing the most associated TCRs and HLA-C alleles the fewest. Because counts were too low, 15 or so rarely observed V segments, including chromosome 9 orphons, were excluded from the earlier analysis of several hundred of the donors. The study listed approximately 150 TCR beta chains as associated with cytomegalovirus. The classifier was reported to diagnose cytomegalovirus status with high specificity and sensitivity in both the original and validation cohorts. Strong co-occurrence of HLA alleles, especially DR and DQ, made assigning TCR associations to individual alleles difficult. The cohort was sequenced for TCR beta chains only, and without alpha or paired-chain data the features that could be detected were limited. In a later analysis, most CMV-associated TCR beta chains were found to appear HLA-restricted, with HLA associations seemingly driven largely by CMV exposure. Broadly in line with IMGT annotations, most TCR beta V segments showed up in productive rearrangements about 87% or about 30% of the time in an earlier analysis of roughly 590 of the donors. The only immune exposure information available for the cohort was CMV serostatus. In a later genetic analysis, a missense DCLRE1C variant was associated with V-gene and J-gene trimming of TCR beta chains, and the association was replicated in an independent cohort. A cluster of highly shared sequence variants was judged likely to represent a technical artifact of the sequencing pipeline. Specific HLA alleles were associated with 18,000 or so TCR beta sequences at a false discovery rate of 0.05 in a later analysis. Sequencing depth was assumed to be roughly uniform across donors in the presence/absence analyses, though that assumption may not hold. Because HLA typing was unavailable for some donors at each locus, only the typed subset was used in association tests. In a later analysis, HLA-associated TCR beta chains were found to be more clonally expanded and to have lower generation probabilities than equally common non-associated chains.

Material for sequencing was PBMCs. This receptor chain uses TRBV28 and TRBJ1-5; 10 bases in between match TRBD1. The TCR originated in a man in his forties in good health and CMV-seropositive. Here is the DNA: TGTGCCAGCAGTCCTTGGGGCTCTGGGACAGGGGGCAATCAGCCCCAGCATTTT. It codes for CASSPWGSGTGGNQPQHF.